This T cell receptor beta chain was found in a study of PD-1 blockade in classical Hodgkin lymphoma. Study results and limitations: Compared with baseline, CD4+ but not CD8+ TCR diversity had risen significantly by C4D1. TCR diversity at baseline was reported to be reduced in newly diagnosed patients relative to healthy donors. Nivolumab initiation under 1 year post-ASCT meant exclusion.

Brentuximab vedotin exposure varied among the patients, all of whom had relapsed after autologous stem cell transplantation. As to this clone: The antigen remains undetermined.

TCRdb's table, derived via immunoSEQ multiplex PCR, lists solely in-frame clones and lacks some. This sample has around 99,000 clones; roughly 79% occur once, and the top ten carry under 20%. Looked up from germline, CDR1 is SGHTA and CDR2 is FQGNSA. V gave up 8 bases and J gave up 2 bases, with 13 bases separating them. The CDR3 is made up of 13 amino acids. This TCR came from a human donor with classical Hodgkin lymphoma. The source material was peripheral blood mononuclear cells (PBMCs), sampled before the second cycle of nivolumab. This sequence joins TRBV7-2 and TRBJ2-7; D gene unclear. The CDR3 here is CASGWTAAYEQYF. The CDR3 nucleotides read TGTGCCAGCGGATGGACGGCCGCCTACGAGCAGTACTTC. Drawing the rest from reference TRBV7-2 and TRBJ2-7, the complete variable domain is GAGVSQSPSNKVTEKGKDVELRCDPISGHTALYWYRQSLGQGLEFLIYFQGNSAPDKSGLPSDRFSAERTGGSVSTLTIQRTQQEDSAVYLCASGWTAAYEQYFGPGTRLTVT.